This T cell receptor beta chain was sequenced during a study of OX40 agonist ivuxolimab in advanced cancers. About the research overall: Ivuxolimab, an agonist antibody against OX40 (CD134), was given to patients. Findings of the study overall: Expanded peripheral T-cell antigen specificity went undetermined. At doses 0.1 to 3.0 mg/kg, CD4+ and CD8+ clones expanded. Relative to CD4+, CD8+ T cells held more expanded clones on average.

A word on this clone: What it binds is unknown.

This table comes from immunoSEQ multiplex PCR, and its TCRdb copy is limited to in-frame clones, with some not included. The sample consists of 20,000 or so clones, roughly nine tenths of them appearing once. The germline V gene encodes CDR1 MRHNA and CDR2 SNTAGT. V was cut by 9 bases and J by 4 bases, with 7 bases left in between. The CDR3 sequence is 10 residues long. The chain carries TRBV6-4 and TRBJ2-7; D is uncertain. Sequencing was performed on CD4+ or CD8+ T cells sorted from blood, taken in a trial of the OX40 agonist ivuxolimab. This sequence originates from an adult with an advanced solid tumor such as melanoma, head and neck, liver or kidney cancer. This CDR3 is CASIKYEQYF. CDR3 sequence (DNA): TGTGCCAGTATTAAATACGAGCAGTACTTC.